What follows are 10 T cell receptor beta chains derived from one specimen sequenced in a study of OX40 agonist ivuxolimab in advanced cancers. Sequencing was performed with immunoSEQ multiplex PCR; in TCRdb, only in-frame clones are kept and a portion is missing. This table has 95,000 or so clones, around 85% appearing once. The sequencing used CD4+ or CD8+ T cells sorted from blood, collected in a trial of the OX40 agonist ivuxolimab. The source of these receptors is an adult with an advanced solid tumor such as melanoma, head and neck, liver or kidney cancer.

A single count supports this clone. The V call is TRBV4-2, the J call TRBJ2-3, with D perhaps TRBD2 (5 bases). V dropped 1 base and J dropped 1 base, with 18 bases sitting between them. Germline V gene sequence: CDR1 LGHNA, CDR2 YNFKEQ. CDR3 length: 18 amino acids. CDR3 region: CASSQVSIRRAGTDTQYF. CDR3 nucleotide sequence: TGTGCCAGCAGCCAAGTAAGCATACGGCGGGCAGGCACAGATACGCAGTATTTT.

CDR3 sequence reads: CASSYEGGRNTEAFF. The CDR3 nucleotides are TGTGCCAGCAGTTACGAGGGGGGTCGGAACACTGAAGCTTTCTTT. The chain uses TRBV6-6 and TRBJ1-1, with a tentative D call TRBD1 (6 bases). Germline loops: CDR1 MNHNY, CDR2 SVGAGI (reference sequence). The CDR3 is 15 residues long. Trimming shortened V by 2 bases and J by 1 base, and 11 bases separated the two germline ends.

The chain has TRBV7-8 and TRBJ2-7; TRBD2 matches at 9 bases. CDR3 size: 15 residues. V lost 1 base and J lost 4; bases outside the gene matches: 5. Germline loops: CDR1 SGHVS, CDR2 FQNEAQ. This chain's CDR3 is CASSLVAGEGYEQYF. The CDR3 coding sequence is TGTGCCAGCAGCTTAGTAGCGGGAGAAGGGTACGAGCAGTACTTC.

This chain uses TRBV28 with TRBJ2-7; 7 bases line up with TRBD2. The V segment lost 11 bases and the J segment 0 bases; nucleotides outside the gene matches: 10. Germline V gene data show CDR1 as MDHEN and CDR2 as SYDVKM. The CDR3 has 14 amino acids. The CDR3 DNA reads as TGTGCCTGTTCCAAGCGGGGAAACTCCTACGAGCAGTACTTC. Its protein is CACSKRGNSYEQYF.

V and J are TRBV27 and TRBJ2-7, with 10 bases matching TRBD1. The germline V gene encodes CDR1 MNHEY and CDR2 SMNVEV (reference sequence). The CDR3 loop spans 15 amino acids. With V trimmed by 7 bases and J by 0 bases, 6 bases remained unmatched. The CDR3 loop reads CASTETGGASYEQYF. The CDR3 region has the DNA TGTGCCAGCACCGAGACAGGGGGCGCCTCCTACGAGCAGTACTTC.

This clone was counted between two and nine times. The chain's CDR3 is CASSQVGETQYF. The CDR3 DNA sequence: TGTGCCAGCAGCCAAGTAGGAGAGACCCAGTACTTC. V usage is TRBV14 and J usage is TRBJ2-5; D is ambiguous. Germline CDR1 is SGHDN and CDR2 is FVKESK. There are 12 residues in the CDR3. V lost 1 base and J 4 bases, leaving 4 bases between the germline ends.

This rearrangement joins TRBV10-1 to TRBJ2-1; D is uncertain. The CDR3 length is 13 residues. The V end was cut by 3 bases, the J end by 6 bases, with 9 bases between. The germline V gene has CDR1 WNHNN and CDR2 SYGVQD (reference sequence). As DNA, the CDR3 is TGCGCCAGCAGTGAATGGGGAAGCAATGAGCAGTTCTTC. This translates into CASSEWGSNEQFF.

The chain links TRBV7-2 to TRBJ2-7; D unresolved. Per the germline V gene, CDR1 is SGHTA and CDR2 is FQGNSA. Trimming took 1 base from V and 9 from J, leaving 19 bases between them. There are 15 residues in the CDR3. CDR3 nucleotide sequence: TGTGCCAGCAGCTTAGGCAGTAACTCCTTTAGTTGGCAGTACTTC. It translates to CASSLGSNSFSWQYF.

The CDR3 coding sequence is TGCGCCAGCAGCCAAGATGGGGCGACGGGGTATGGCTACACCTTC. Protein product: CASSQDGATGYGYTF. The genes are TRBV4-1 and TRBJ1-2, with D perhaps matching TRBD1 (5 bases). V was cut by 0 bases and J by 5 bases, with 13 bases left in between. The CDR3 extends over 15 amino acids. Germline assignment: CDR1 MGHRA and CDR2 YSYEKL.

The V call is TRBV19, the J call TRBJ2-1; 7 positions match TRBD2. There are 11 residues in the CDR3. With V trimmed by 3 bases and J by 12 bases, 2 bases remained unmatched. From germline, CDR1 is LNHDA and CDR2 SQIVND (reference sequence). In DNA form, the CDR3 reads TGTGCCAGTAGTATTGGACTAGTGCAGTTCTTC. Translation: CASSIGLVQFF.